This paragraph covers one T cell receptor beta chain sequence. The data derive from a study of T cell responses to AZD1222 COVID-19 vaccine. CDR1 is SGHTA and CDR2 is FQGNSA in the germline V gene. After removal of 4 bases from V and 2 bases from J, the junction contained 10 bases not matched to a gene. This CDR3 spans 16 amino acids. Method: immunoSEQ multiplex PCR; TCRdb's copy keeps in-frame clones and lacks some. The sample has around 260,000 clones; about 92% are singletons. The chain employs TRBV7-2 and TRBJ1-2, with 7 bases aligning to TRBD1. The receptor's source is an adult in good health. The sequencing used peripheral blood, collected on day 0 of AZD1222 vaccination. The CDR3 sequence: CASSSFARGRNYGYTF. As DNA, the CDR3 is TGTGCCAGCAGCTCCTTTGCGAGGGGGCGCAACTATGGCTACACCTTC.